This T cell receptor beta chain appears in the sequencing data of a study of T cell clonality in common variable immunodeficiency. This CDR3 spans 14 amino acids. The germline CDR1 and CDR2 sequences are LNHDA and SQIVND (reference sequence). V was trimmed by 2 bases and J by 7 bases, leaving 14 bases between them. This clone was counted at least ten times. Its target is unknown. The read stops 3 residues short of the end of the CDR3; the missing end is completed from the germline J gene. Produced via immunoSEQ multiplex PCR; TCRdb's table is partial and in-frame only. The sample contains around 30,000 clones, none of them singletons. CVID meant reduced serum IgG, IgA and/or IgM plus specific antibody deficiency. Patients and controls were mostly of Caucasian heritage. Overall study results and limits: Fewer deletions and N-nucleotide insertions were reportedly seen in common variable immunodeficiency TCR beta sequences. Compared with controls, CVID subjects had fewer shared TCRbeta clones.

This chain uses TRBV19 with TRBJ1-1; TRBD1 is a possible D gene (6 bases). This receptor was identified in a human donor with common variable immunodeficiency. Sample: peripheral blood mononuclear cells. Partial CDR3 DNA: TGTGCCAGTAGTATACGCCGACAAGGGGGTGAA. Its protein product is CASSIRRQGGE. In full, the CDR3 reads CASSIRRQGGEAFF.